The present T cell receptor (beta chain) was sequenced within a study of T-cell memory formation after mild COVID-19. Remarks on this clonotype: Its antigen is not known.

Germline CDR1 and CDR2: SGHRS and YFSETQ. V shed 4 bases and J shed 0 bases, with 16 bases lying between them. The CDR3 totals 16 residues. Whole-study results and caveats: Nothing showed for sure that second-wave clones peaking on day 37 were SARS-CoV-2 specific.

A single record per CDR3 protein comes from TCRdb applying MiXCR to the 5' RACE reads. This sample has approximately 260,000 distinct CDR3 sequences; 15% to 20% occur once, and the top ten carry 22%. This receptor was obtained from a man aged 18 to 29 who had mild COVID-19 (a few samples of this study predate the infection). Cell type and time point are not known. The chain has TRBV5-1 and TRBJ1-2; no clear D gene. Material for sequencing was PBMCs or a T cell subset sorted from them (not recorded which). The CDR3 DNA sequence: TGCGCCAGCAGCGGCGCCTTTACGTCGGCTAACTATGGCTACACCTTC. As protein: CASSGAFTSANYGYTF. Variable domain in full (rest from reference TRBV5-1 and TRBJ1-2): KAGVTQTPRYLIKTRGQQVTLSCSPISGHRSVSWYQQTPGQGLQFLFEYFSETQRNKGNFPGRFSGRQFSNSRSEMNVSTLELGDSALYLCASSGAFTSANYGYTFGSGTRLTVV.